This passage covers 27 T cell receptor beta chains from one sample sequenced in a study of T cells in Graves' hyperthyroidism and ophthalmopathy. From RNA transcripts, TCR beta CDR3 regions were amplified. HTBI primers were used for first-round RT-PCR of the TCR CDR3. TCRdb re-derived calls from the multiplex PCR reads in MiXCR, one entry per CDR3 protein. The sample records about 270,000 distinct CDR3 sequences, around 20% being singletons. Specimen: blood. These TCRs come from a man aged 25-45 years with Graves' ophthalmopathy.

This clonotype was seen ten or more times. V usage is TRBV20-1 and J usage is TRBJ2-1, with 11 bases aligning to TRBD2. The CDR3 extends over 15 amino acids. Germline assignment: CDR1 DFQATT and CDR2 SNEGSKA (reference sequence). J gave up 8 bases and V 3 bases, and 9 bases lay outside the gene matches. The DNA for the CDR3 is TGCAGTGCTAGTCATCTAGCGGGAGGCCCCCATGAGCAGTTCTTC. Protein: CSASHLAGGPHEQFF.

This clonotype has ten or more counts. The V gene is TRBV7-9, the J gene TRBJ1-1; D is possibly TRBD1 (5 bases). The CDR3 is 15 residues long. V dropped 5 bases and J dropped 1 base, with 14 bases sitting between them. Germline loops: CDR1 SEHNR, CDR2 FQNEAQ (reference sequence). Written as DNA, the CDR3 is TGTGCCAGCAGCCCCCGCTCAGGGCAGAACACTGAAGCTTTCTTT. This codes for CASSPRSGQNTEAFF.

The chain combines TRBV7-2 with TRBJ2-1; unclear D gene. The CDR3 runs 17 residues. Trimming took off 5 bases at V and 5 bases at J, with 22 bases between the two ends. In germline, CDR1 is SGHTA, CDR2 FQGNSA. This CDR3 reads CASSPPPHTSMDNEQFF. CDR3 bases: TGTGCCAGCAGCCCCCCCCCACACACTTCCATGGACAATGAGCAGTTCTTC.

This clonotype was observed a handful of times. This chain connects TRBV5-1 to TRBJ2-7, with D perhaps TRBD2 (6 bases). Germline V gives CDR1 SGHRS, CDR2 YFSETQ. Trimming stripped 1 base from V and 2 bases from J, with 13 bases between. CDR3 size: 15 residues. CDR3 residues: CASSLTRTTAYEQYF. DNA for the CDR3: TGCGCCAGCAGCTTGACGAGGACTACAGCCTACGAGCAGTACTTC.

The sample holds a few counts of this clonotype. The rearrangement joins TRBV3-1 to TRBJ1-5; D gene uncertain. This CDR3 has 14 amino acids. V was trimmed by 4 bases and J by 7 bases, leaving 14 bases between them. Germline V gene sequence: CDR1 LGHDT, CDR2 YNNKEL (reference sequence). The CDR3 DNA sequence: TGTGCCAGCAGCCGTAGAGGCCAAGGACAGCCCCAGCATTTT. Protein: CASSRRGQGQPQHF.

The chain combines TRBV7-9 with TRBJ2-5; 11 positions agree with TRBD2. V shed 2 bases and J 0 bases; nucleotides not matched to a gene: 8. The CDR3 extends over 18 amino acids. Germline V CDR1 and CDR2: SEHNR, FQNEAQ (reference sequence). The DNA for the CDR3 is TGTGCCAGCAGCTTACTCCCGACTAGCGGGGATTACCAAGAGACCCAGTACTTC. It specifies CASSLLPTSGDYQETQYF.

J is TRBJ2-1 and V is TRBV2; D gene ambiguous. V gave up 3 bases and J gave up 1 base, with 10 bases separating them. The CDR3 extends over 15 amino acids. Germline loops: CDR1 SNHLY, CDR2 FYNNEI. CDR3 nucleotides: TGTGCCAGCAGTGATCTCAATGGGTCCTACAATGAGCAGTTCTTC. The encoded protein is CASSDLNGSYNEQFF.

The CDR3 DNA follows: TGTGCCAGCAGTCGACTAGCGGGAGTGGGTAATGAGCAGTTCTTC. Its protein product is CASSRLAGVGNEQFF. This chain connects TRBV27 to TRBJ2-1, with 12 positions matching TRBD2. Germline trimming cut 5 bases from V and 7 bases from J; bases unmatched to any gene: 6. This CDR3 contains 15 residues. Looked up from germline, CDR1 is MNHEY and CDR2 is SMNVEV (reference sequence).

The CDR3 nucleotides read TGTGCCAGCAGCTTATTAACAGGATATTACGAGCAGTACTTC. It yields the protein CASSLLTGYYEQYF. J is TRBJ2-7 and V is TRBV11-2; maybe TRBD1 (5 bases). Germline CDR1 reads SGHAT; CDR2 reads FQNNGV. V was clipped by 2 bases and J by 4 bases, with 12 bases between them. The CDR3 has 14 residues.

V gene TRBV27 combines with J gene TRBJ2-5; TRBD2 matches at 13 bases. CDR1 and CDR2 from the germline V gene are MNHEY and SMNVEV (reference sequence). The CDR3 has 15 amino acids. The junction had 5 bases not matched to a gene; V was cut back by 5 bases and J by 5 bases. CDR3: CASSQLAGGYETQYF. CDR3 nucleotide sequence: TGTGCCAGCAGTCAACTAGCGGGAGGGTACGAGACCCAGTACTTC.

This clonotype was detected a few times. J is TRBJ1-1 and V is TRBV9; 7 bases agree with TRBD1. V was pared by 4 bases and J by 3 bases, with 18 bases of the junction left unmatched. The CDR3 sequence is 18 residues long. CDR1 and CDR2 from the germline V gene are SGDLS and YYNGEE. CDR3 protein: CASSPQINRGKVDTEAFF. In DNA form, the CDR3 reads TGTGCCAGCAGCCCCCAGATTAACAGGGGAAAGGTGGACACTGAAGCTTTCTTT.

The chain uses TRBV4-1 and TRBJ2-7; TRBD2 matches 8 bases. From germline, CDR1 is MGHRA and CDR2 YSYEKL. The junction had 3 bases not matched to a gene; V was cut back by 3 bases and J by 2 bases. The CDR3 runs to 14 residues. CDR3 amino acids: CASSHERGTYEQYF. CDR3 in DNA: TGCGCCAGCAGCCACGAGCGGGGGACCTACGAGCAGTACTTC.

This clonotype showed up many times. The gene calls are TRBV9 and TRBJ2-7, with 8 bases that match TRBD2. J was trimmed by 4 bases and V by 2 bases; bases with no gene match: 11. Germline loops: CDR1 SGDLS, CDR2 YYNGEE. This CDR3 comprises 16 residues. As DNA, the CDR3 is TGTGCCAGCAGCGTGGATAGGGGCGGGAGGCTATACGAGCAGTACTTC. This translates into CASSVDRGGRLYEQYF.

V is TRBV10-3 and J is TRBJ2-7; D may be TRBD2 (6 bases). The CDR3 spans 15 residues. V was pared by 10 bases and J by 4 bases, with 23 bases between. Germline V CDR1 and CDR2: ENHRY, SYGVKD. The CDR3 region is CATERSVAEPYEQYF. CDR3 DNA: TGTGCCACCGAGCGGTCGGTAGCGGAACCTTACGAGCAGTACTTC.

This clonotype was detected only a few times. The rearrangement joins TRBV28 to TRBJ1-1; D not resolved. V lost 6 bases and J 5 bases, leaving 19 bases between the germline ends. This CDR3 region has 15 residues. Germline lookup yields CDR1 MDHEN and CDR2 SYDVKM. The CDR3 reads CASSPLARKKTEAFF. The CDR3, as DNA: TGTGCCAGCAGCCCCCTGGCAAGGAAAAAAACTGAAGCTTTCTTT.

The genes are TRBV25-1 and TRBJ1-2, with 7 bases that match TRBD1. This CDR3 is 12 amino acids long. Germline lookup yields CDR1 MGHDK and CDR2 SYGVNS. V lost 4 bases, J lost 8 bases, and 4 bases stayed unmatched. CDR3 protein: CASSADRAGYTF. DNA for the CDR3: TGTGCCAGCAGTGCCGACAGGGCCGGCTACACCTTC.

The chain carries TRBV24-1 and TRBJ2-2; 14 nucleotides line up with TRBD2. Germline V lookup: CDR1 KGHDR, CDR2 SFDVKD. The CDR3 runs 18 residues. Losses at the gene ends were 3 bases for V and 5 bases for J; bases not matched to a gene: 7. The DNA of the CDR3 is TGTGCCACCAGTGATATGGGGGGACTAGCGGGAGTTACCGGGGAGCTGTTTTTT. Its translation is CATSDMGGLAGVTGELFF.

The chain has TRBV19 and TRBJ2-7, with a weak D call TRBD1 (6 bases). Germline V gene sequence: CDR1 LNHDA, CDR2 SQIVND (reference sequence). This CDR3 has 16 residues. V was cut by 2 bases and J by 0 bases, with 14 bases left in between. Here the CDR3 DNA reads TGTGCCAGTAGTATATATCCGGGGACACTCTCCTACGAGCAGTACTTC. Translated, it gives CASSIYPGTLSYEQYF.

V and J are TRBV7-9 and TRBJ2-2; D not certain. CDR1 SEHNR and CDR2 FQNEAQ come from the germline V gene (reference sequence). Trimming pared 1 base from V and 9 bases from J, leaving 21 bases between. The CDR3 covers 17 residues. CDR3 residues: CASSLDPLKTQQRELFF. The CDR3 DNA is TGTGCCAGCAGCTTAGACCCCTTAAAAACACAGCAGCGGGAGCTGTTTTTT. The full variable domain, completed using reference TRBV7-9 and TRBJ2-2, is DTGVSQNPRHKITKRGQNVTFRCDPISEHNRLYWYRQTLGQGPEFLTYFQNEAQLEKSRLLSDRFSAERPKGSFSTLEIQRTEQGDSAMYLCASSLDPLKTQQRELFFGEGSRLTVL.

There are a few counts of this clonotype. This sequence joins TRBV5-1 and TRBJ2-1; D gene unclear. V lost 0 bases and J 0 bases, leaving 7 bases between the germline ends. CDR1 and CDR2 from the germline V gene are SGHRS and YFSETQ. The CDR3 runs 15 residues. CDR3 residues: CASSLVVGSYNEQFF. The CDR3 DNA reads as TGCGCCAGCAGCTTGGTCGTAGGCTCCTACAATGAGCAGTTCTTC.

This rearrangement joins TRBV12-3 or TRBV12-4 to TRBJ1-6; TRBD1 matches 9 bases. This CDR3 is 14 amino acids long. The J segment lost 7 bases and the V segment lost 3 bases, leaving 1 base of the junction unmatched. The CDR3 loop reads CASSFGQGNSPLHF. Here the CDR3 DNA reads TGTGCCAGCAGTTTCGGACAGGGGAATTCACCCCTCCACTTT.

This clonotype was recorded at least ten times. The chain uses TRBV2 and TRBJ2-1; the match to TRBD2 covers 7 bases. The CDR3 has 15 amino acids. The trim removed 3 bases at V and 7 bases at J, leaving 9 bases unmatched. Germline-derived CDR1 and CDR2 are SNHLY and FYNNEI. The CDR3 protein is CASSDSGGSLNEQFF. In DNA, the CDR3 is TGTGCCAGCAGTGATTCTGGCGGGAGTTTGAATGAGCAGTTCTTC.

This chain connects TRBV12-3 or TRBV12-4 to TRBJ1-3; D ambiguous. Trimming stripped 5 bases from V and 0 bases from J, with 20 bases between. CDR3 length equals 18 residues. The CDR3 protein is CASSIPPVTSYSGNTIYF. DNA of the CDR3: TGTGCCAGCAGTATACCCCCGGTGACGTCCTACTCTGGAAACACCATATATTTT.

CDR3 coding DNA: TGTGCCAGCAGCTTAATAGGAGGCAATCAGCCCCAGCATTTT. Residues: CASSLIGGNQPQHF. The chain joins TRBV7-2 to TRBJ1-5; D uncertain. CDR3 length equals 14 residues. The V and J ends lost 2 bases and 2 bases respectively, with 7 bases between them. Germline V gene sequence: CDR1 SGHTA, CDR2 FQGNSA.

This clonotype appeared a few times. The chain's CDR3 is CASSAASGGTDTQYF. The CDR3, as DNA: TGCGCCAGCAGCGCAGCTAGCGGTGGCACAGATACGCAGTATTTT. The chain joins TRBV5-1 to TRBJ2-3, with 7 bases matching TRBD2. The CDR3 spans 15 residues. Germline CDR1 is SGHRS and CDR2 is YFSETQ. With 4 bases clipped from V and 1 base from J, the junction kept 6 bases outside the gene matches.

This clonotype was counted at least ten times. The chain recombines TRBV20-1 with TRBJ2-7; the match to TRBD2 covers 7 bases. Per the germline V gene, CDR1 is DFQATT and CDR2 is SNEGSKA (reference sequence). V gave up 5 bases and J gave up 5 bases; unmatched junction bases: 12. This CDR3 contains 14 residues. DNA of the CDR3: TGCAGTGCTCAAAACCCCGGACTAGTTGACGAGCAGTACTTC. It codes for CSAQNPGLVDEQYF.

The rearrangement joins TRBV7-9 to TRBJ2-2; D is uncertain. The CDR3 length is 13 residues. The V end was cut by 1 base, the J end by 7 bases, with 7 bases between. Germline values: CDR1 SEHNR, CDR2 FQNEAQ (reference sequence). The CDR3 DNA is TGTGCCAGCAGCTTAGTCTCACGCGGGGAGCTGTTTTTT. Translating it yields CASSLVSRGELFF.